The clone carrying this T cell receptor (beta chain) was recorded many times. The data were taken from a study of T cells in Graves' hyperthyroidism and ophthalmopathy. Amplification of TCR beta CDR3 regions was performed using RNA transcripts as template. The primer set for the first-round RT-PCR of the TCR CDR3 was HTBI. TCRdb processed the multiplex PCR reads anew with MiXCR; each CDR3 protein has one entry. The sample records around 280,000 distinct CDR3 sequences, around 15% being singletons. CDR3 length: 15 amino acids. V dropped 0 bases and J dropped 10 bases, with 14 bases sitting between them. Germline assignment: CDR1 SGDLS and CDR2 YYNGEE.

Material for sequencing was blood. J is TRBJ1-6 and V is TRBV9; D ambiguous. The sequence was collected from a middle-aged woman with Graves' hyperthyroidism. CDR3 loop: CASSVEEEGDSPLHF. In nucleotides, the CDR3 is TGTGCCAGCAGCGTAGAGGAGGAAGGAGACTCACCCCTCCACTTT.